Below, one T cell receptor (beta chain) is given with its context. Repertoires were generated with immunoSEQ multiplex PCR, while TCRdb's copy carries only in-frame clones and drops some. The sample lists 80,000 to 100,000 clones, approximately 79% seen once, with under 5% in the top ten. This sample was taken from a study of blood T cell repertoires in COVID-19. The CDR3 sequence is 16 residues long. V shed 3 bases and J 5 bases; nucleotides not matched to a gene: 11. Germline loops: CDR1 MNHEY, CDR2 SVGEGT. The rearrangement links TRBV6-2 or TRBV6-3 to TRBJ1-1, with TRBD1 matching over 8 bases. This receptor was obtained from a man aged 70-80 years with COVID-19, enrolled during active disease. Sequenced material: peripheral blood. The CDR3 DNA reads TGTGCCAGCAGTTATATTGTACAGGGGGTATGGACTGAAGCTTTCTTT. The encoded protein is CASSYIVQGVWTEAFF.